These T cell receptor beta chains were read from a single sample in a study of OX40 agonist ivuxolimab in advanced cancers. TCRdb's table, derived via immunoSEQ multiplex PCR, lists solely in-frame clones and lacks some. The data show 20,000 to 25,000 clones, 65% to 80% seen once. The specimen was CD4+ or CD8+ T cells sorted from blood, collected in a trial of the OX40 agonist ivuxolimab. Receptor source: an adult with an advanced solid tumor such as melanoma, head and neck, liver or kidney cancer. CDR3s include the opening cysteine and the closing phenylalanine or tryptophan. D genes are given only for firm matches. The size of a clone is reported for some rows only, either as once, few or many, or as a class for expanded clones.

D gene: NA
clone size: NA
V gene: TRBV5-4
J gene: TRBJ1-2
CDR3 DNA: TGTGCCAGCAGCTCATCGGGTGACTATGGCTACACCTTC
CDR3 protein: CASSSSGDYGYTF

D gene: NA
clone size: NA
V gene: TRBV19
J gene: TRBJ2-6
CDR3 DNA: TGTGCCAGTAGGCCGGGACAAATCGCCCTCGGGGCCAACGTCCTGACTTTC
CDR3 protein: CASRPGQIALGANVLTF

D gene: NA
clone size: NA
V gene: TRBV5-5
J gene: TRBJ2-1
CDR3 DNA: TGTGCCGAGGGACTTTCGGGTGAGCAGTTCTTC
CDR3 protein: CAEGLSGEQFF

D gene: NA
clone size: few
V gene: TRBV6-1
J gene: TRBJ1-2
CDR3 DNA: TGTGCCAGCAGTGATTACCATCTGGGCTACACCTTC
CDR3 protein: CASSDYHLGYTF

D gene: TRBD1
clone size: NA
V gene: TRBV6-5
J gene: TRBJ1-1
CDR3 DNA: TGTGCCAGCAACCCACCCTGGGGACAGGAAGAAGCTTTCTTT
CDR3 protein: CASNPPWGQEEAFF

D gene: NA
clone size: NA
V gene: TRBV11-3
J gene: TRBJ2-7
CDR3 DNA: TGTGCCAGCAGCTTAGGCGGTCCGCGGACAGTCCACGAGCAGTACTTC
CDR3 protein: CASSLGGPRTVHEQYF

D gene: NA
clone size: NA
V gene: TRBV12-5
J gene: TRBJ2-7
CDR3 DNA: TGTGCTAGTGGTCAAGACGGGACCTTTCTCGAGCAGTACTTC
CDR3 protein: CASGQDGTFLEQYF

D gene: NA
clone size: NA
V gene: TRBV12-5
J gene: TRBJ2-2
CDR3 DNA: TGTGCTAGTGCCCAAGGGATCGGGACAAGGAACACCGGGGAGCTGTTTTTT
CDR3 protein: CASAQGIGTRNTGELFF

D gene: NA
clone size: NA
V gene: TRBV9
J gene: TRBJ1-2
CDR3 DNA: TGTGCCAGCAGCGTAGCACCGGGCCTCGAGCAATTTAACTATGGCTACACCTTC
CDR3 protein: CASSVAPGLEQFNYGYTF

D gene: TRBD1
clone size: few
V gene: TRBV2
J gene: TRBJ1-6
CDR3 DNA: TGTGCCAGCAGTCCACAGGGGGGTGGTACGCCCCTCCACTTT
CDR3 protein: CASSPQGGGTPLHF

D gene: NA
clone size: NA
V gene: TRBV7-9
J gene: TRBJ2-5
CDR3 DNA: TGTGCCAGCAGCATAACAAACAGGGTAGAGACCCAGTACTTC
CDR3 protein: CASSITNRVETQYF

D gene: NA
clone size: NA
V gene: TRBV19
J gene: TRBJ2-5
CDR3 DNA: TGTGCCAGTAGTATTCCTGGGGGTGTCGTGGAGACCCAGTACTTC
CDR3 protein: CASSIPGGVVETQYF

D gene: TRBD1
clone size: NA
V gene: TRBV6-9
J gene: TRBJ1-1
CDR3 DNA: TGTGCCAGCAGTATCGCCGGGACAGGGAAGGAAGCTTTCTTT
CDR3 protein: CASSIAGTGKEAFF

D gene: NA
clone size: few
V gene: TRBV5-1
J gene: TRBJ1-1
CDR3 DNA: TGCGCCAGCAGGTTGGTGAGGGTGGGACCGAACACTGAAGCTTTCTTT
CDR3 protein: CASRLVRVGPNTEAFF

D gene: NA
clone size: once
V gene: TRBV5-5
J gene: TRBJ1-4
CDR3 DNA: TGTGCCAGCAGCTGGACATCCCGGGAAAAACTGTTTTTT
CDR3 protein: CASSWTSREKLFF

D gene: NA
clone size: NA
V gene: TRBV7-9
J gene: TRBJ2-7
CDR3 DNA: TGTGCCAGCAGCCCCGAAGCGAAACTCTACGAGCAGTACTTC
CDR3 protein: CASSPEAKLYEQYF

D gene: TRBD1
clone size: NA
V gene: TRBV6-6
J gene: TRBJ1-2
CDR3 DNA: TGTGCCAGCATCGGGGGACAGGGGACCCTCAGGGGTGGCTACACCTTC
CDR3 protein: CASIGGQGTLRGGYTF

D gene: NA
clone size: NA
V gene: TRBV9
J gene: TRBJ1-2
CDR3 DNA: TGTGCCAGCAGCCGGTCGGGATCGGGAGGCTACACCTTC
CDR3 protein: CASSRSGSGGYTF

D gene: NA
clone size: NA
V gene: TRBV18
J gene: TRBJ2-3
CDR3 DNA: TGTGCCAGCTCCCCTAGGACATACGGGTACACAGATACGCAGTATTTT
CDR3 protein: CASSPRTYGYTDTQYF

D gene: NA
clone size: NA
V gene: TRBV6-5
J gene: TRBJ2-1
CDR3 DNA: TGTGCCAGCAGTTATGGGACAAGGGGCTACAATGAGCAGTTCTTC
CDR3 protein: CASSYGTRGYNEQFF

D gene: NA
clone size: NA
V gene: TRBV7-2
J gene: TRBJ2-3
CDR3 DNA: TGTGCCAGCAGCTTAGGAGGGGGGGCCGCAGATACGCAGTATTTT
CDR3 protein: CASSLGGGAADTQYF

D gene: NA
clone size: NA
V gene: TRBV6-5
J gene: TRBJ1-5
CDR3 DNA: TGTGCCAGCAGCGGGGCCCTGAATCAGCCCCAGCATTTT
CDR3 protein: CASSGALNQPQHF

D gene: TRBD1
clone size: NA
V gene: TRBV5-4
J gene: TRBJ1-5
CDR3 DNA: TGTGCCAGAGGGGGGGACAGTTATAGCAATCAGCCCCAGCATTTT
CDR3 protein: CARGGDSYSNQPQHF

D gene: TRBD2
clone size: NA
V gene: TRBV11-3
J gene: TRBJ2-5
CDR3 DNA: TGTGCCAGCAGCATCGGGGGAGGGTCCAGGGAGACCCAGTACTTC
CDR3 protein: CASSIGGGSRETQYF

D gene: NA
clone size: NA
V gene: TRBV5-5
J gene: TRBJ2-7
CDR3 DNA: TGTGCCAGCAGCGGGGACTCCCTCTACGAGCAGTACTTC
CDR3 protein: CASSGDSLYEQYF

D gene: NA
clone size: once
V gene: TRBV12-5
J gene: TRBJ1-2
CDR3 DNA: TGTGCTAGTGGTTTGCCCAGAGCGGTAGGTCAATCGCCGAGTGGCTACACCTTC
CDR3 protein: CASGLPRAVGQSPSGYTF

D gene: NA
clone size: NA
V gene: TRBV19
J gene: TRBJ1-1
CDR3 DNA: TGTGCCAGTAGTATAGCTGGGGGAAGGGGTGAAGCTTTCTTT
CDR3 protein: CASSIAGGRGEAFF

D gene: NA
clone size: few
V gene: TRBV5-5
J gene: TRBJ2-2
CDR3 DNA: TGTGCCAGCAGCCGGACGGTCGTTACGGGAACCGGGGAGCTGTTTTTT
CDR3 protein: CASSRTVVTGTGELFF

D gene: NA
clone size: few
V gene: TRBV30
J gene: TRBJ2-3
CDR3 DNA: TGTGCCTGGAGTGGTCCCCGAGCCAGTACGCAGTATTTT
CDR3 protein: CAWSGPRASTQYF

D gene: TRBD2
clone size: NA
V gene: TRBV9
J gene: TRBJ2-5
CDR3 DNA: TGTGCCAGCAGCGTAGCGGGACTAGCGGGGGGAACCCAGTACTTC
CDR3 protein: CASSVAGLAGGTQYF

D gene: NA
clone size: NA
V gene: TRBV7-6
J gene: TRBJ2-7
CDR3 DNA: TGTGCCAGCACCCCCCTCCAGGGACGGAGCTCCTACGAGCAGTACTTC
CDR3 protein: CASTPLQGRSSYEQYF

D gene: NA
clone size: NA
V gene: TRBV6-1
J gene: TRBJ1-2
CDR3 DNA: TGTGCCAGCTTGGCAGGAGCTAACTATGGCTACACCTTC
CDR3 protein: CASLAGANYGYTF

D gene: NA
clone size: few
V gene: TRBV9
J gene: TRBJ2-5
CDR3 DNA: TGTGCCAGCAGCCTAGCCAGGGGCGAGACCCAGTACTTC
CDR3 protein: CASSLARGETQYF